This entry lists 23 T cell receptor beta chains sequenced from one sample in a study of blood T cell repertoires in COVID-19. Measured with immunoSEQ multiplex PCR; TCRdb has only the in-frame clones, and not every one. There are 310,000 or so clones in the sample; 90% occur only once, and roughly 1.1% lies in the top ten. The specimen sequenced was PBMCs or T cells enriched from blood (not recorded which). The receptors were sampled from a young woman who had recovered from COVID-19.

The chain is built from TRBV5-1 and TRBJ1-2, with 7 nucleotides matching TRBD1. V gave up 4 bases and J gave up 6 bases; unmatched junction bases: 6. The CDR3 spans 13 residues. Germline V gene lookup returns CDR1 SGHRS and CDR2 YFSETQ. The DNA for the CDR3 is TGCGCCAGCAGCGTATCAGGGGGACATGGCTACACCTTC. It specifies CASSVSGGHGYTF.

The V call is TRBV30, the J call TRBJ2-1, with TRBD2 identical over 7 bases. Trimming at V came to 3 bases and at J to 5 bases, leaving 10 bases not matched to a gene. Germline lookup yields CDR1 GTSNPN and CDR2 SVGIG (reference sequence). There are 15 residues in the CDR3. CDR3 sequence reads: CAWRIMGGFDNEQFF. The DNA of the CDR3 is TGTGCCTGGAGAATTATGGGAGGGTTCGACAATGAGCAGTTCTTC. Full variable domain (outside the CDR3, taken from reference TRBV30 and TRBJ2-1): SQTIHQWPATLVQPVGSPLSLECTVEGTSNPNLYWYRQAAGRGLQLLFYSVGIGQISSEVPQNLSASRPQDRQFILSSKKLLLSDSGFYLCAWRIMGGFDNEQFFGPGTRLTVL.

On this clone: The same CDR3 also results from other DNA sequences found in this sample. V is TRBV5-1 and J is TRBJ1-5; D not resolved. The germline gives CDR1 SGHRS, CDR2 YFSETQ. V was shortened by 0 bases and J by 1 base, with 8 bases between the two germline ends. The CDR3 contains 15 residues. DNA for the CDR3: TGCGCCAGCAGCTTGGAGGGAGGCAGCAATCAGCCCCAGCATTTT. Its translation is CASSLEGGSNQPQHF.

The chain employs TRBV2 and TRBJ1-2; D is unclear. The V gene lost 5 bases and the J gene lost 7 bases, with 5 bases spanning the gap. This CDR3 spans 10 amino acids. The germline V gene encodes CDR1 SNHLY and CDR2 FYNNEI. CDR3 nucleotide sequence: TGTGCCAGCAGTCTACGTGGCTACACCTTC. Its translation: CASSLRGYTF.

This clone has only one observation. The CDR3 sequence is CASSFGLAGGSETQYF. CDR3 in DNA: TGTGCCAGCAGCTTTGGACTAGCGGGAGGAAGTGAGACCCAGTACTTC. The gene calls are TRBV7-9 and TRBJ2-5; 14 bases are a match to TRBD2. The V gene's germline CDR1 is SEHNR and CDR2 FQNEAQ (reference sequence). V lost 3 bases to trimming and J lost 5 bases; unmatched junction nucleotides: 5. The CDR3 extends over 16 amino acids.

The rearrangement uses TRBV6-5 and TRBJ2-7, with TRBD1 matching 10 bases. The CDR3 spans 14 residues. With V trimmed by 5 bases and J by 5 bases, 6 bases remained unmatched. Germline loops: CDR1 MNHEY, CDR2 SVGAGI. CDR3 coding DNA: TGTGCCAGCAGTCGGGACAGGGGAGGCCACGAGCAGTACTTC. Residues: CASSRDRGGHEQYF.

The chain joins TRBV5-8 to TRBJ2-3; 7 nucleotides line up with TRBD1. After removal of 2 bases from V and 1 base from J, the junction contained 1 base not matched to a gene. The CDR3 runs 14 residues. Germline CDR1 reads SGHTS; CDR2 reads YDEGEE. This CDR3 is CASSFGQGTDTQYF. CDR3 DNA sequence: TGTGCCAGCAGCTTCGGACAGGGCACAGATACGCAGTATTTT.

This clone was recorded only once. The genes are TRBV30 and TRBJ1-6; 11 nucleotides align to TRBD1. V shed 3 bases and J 0 bases; nucleotides not matched to a gene: 4. In germline, CDR1 is GTSNPN, CDR2 SVGIG (reference sequence). The CDR3 is 17 residues long. As DNA, the CDR3 is TGTGCCTGGAGGGGGACAGGGGGTAGCTCCTATAATTCACCCCTCCACTTT. This gives the protein CAWRGTGGSSYNSPLHF.

Here the CDR3 reads CASSPGQGAVGYTF. DNA for the CDR3: TGTGCCAGCTCACCGGGGCAGGGGGCCGTCGGCTACACCTTC. The chain combines TRBV18 with TRBJ1-2, with 8 positions matching TRBD1. This CDR3 is built from 14 residues. The V and J ends lost 3 bases and 8 bases, in that order; junction bases with no gene match: 8. Per the germline V gene, CDR1 is KGHSH and CDR2 is LQKENI.

The chain combines TRBV3-1 (or the pseudogene TRBV3-2) with TRBJ2-7; the match to TRBD1 covers 9 bases. The junction had 5 bases not matched to a gene; V was cut back by 1 base and J by 1 base. Germline values: CDR1 LGHDT, CDR2 YNNKEL (reference sequence). This CDR3 has 16 amino acids. In DNA form, the CDR3 reads TGTGCCAGCAGCCAAGGAGGGACAGGGTATTCCTACGAGCAGTACTTC. Translating it yields CASSQGGTGYSYEQYF.

The rearrangement joins TRBV29-1 to TRBJ1-6; TRBD1 aligns across 7 bases. This CDR3 has 15 amino acids. CDR1 SQVTM and CDR2 ANQGSEA come from the germline V gene. J was trimmed by 5 bases and V by 6 bases; bases with no gene match: 10. The chain's CDR3 is CSVLTGRADNSPLHF. CDR3 bases: TGCAGCGTACTGACAGGGCGCGCGGATAATTCACCCCTCCACTTT.

The sample holds one count of this clone. The CDR3 sequence is CASSRPTGTNEKLFF. CDR3 in DNA: TGTGCCAGCAGTCGCCCGACAGGAACTAATGAAAAACTGTTTTTT. The chain uses TRBV6-2 or TRBV6-3 and TRBJ1-4, with D possibly matching TRBD1 (6 bases). Trimming took 5 bases from V and 1 from J, leaving 11 bases between them. This CDR3 is built from 15 residues. CDR1 MNHEY and CDR2 SVGEGT come from the germline V gene.

This chain connects TRBV11-1 to TRBJ2-7; weak D call: TRBD2 (5 bases). CDR3 length: 13 amino acids. Germline CDR1 reads SGHAT; CDR2 reads FQDESV (reference sequence). V lost 3 bases to trimming and J lost 0 bases, with 6 bases between them. In nucleotides, the CDR3 is TGTGCCAGCAGCTTTGGACTCTCCTACGAGCAGTACTTC. This codes for CASSFGLSYEQYF.

V and J are TRBV4-1 and TRBJ2-2, with D tentatively TRBD2 (6 bases). The V gene's germline CDR1 is MGHRA and CDR2 YSYEKL. V was pared by 3 bases and J by 3 bases, with 17 bases between. The CDR3 sequence is 17 residues long. The CDR3 sequence: CASSHQEGDRDTGELFF. DNA of the CDR3: TGCGCCAGCAGCCACCAGGAGGGAGACCGCGACACCGGGGAGCTGTTTTTT.

The rearrangement joins TRBV30 to TRBJ1-2; D is ambiguous. V lost 4 bases to trimming and J lost 1 base, with 7 bases between them. Germline CDR1 is GTSNPN and CDR2 is SVGIG (reference sequence). This CDR3 contains 12 residues. CDR3 residues: CAWTDNNYGYTF. In DNA form, the CDR3 reads TGTGCCTGGACCGACAATAACTATGGCTACACCTTC.

The rearrangement uses TRBV19 and TRBJ1-5; D may be TRBD1 (6 bases). CDR3 length equals 15 residues. Germline CDR1 reads LNHDA; CDR2 reads SQIVND (reference sequence). V was trimmed by 7 bases and J by 4 bases, leaving 17 bases between them. The CDR3 region is CASNPGQLLNQPQHF. CDR3 sequence (DNA): TGTGCCAGTAACCCGGGACAACTATTAAATCAGCCCCAGCATTTT.

This chain links TRBV7-6 with TRBJ2-3; 9 nucleotides line up with TRBD1. The CDR3 has 17 residues. Looked up from germline, CDR1 is SGHVS and CDR2 is FNYEAQ. The J segment lost 3 bases and the V segment lost 5 bases, leaving 12 bases of the junction unmatched. The CDR3 DNA follows: TGTGCCAGCAGCCAAATCCCTCCGGACAGGGGTACAGATACGCAGTATTTT. Translated: CASSQIPPDRGTDTQYF.

The chain carries TRBV5-4 and TRBJ1-5; TRBD1 aligns across 9 bases. J gave up 6 bases and V 0 bases, and 7 bases lay outside the gene matches. There are 16 residues in the CDR3. The V gene's germline CDR1 is SGHNT and CDR2 YYREEE (reference sequence). The CDR3 nucleotides are TGTGCCAGCAGCTTGGGCCAACAGGGGGCTAGTCAGCCCCAGCATTTT. This gives the protein CASSLGQQGASQPQHF.

The chain carries TRBV9 and TRBJ2-1, with 15 bases identical to TRBD2. In germline, CDR1 is SGDLS, CDR2 YYNGEE. The CDR3 has 17 amino acids. V dropped 3 bases and J dropped 7; count of bases not matched to a gene: 8. CDR3 sequence: CASSGGLAGGPRNEQFF. The CDR3 nucleotides are TGTGCCAGCAGCGGCGGACTAGCGGGAGGGCCCAGGAATGAGCAGTTCTTC.

The chain combines TRBV27 with TRBJ1-5; D might be TRBD1 (6 bases). Trimming pared 8 bases from V and 6 bases from J, leaving 14 bases between. Germline loops: CDR1 MNHEY, CDR2 SMNVEV (reference sequence). The CDR3 extends over 13 amino acids. CDR3 in DNA: TGTGCCAGCTCCCAACAGGGTCCTCAGCCCCAGCATTTT. Protein product: CASSQQGPQPQHF.

This clone was detected only once. The chain carries TRBV7-2 and TRBJ2-7; tentatively, D is TRBD1 (5 bases). Per germline, CDR1 SGHTA and CDR2 FQGNSA. The CDR3 extends over 14 amino acids. V gave up 1 base and J gave up 0 bases, with 7 bases separating them. CDR3 region: CASSLDRSSYEQYF. In nucleotides, the CDR3 is TGTGCCAGCAGCTTAGACAGGAGCTCCTACGAGCAGTACTTC.

This clone has a single count. The CDR3 reads CASLAADYNEQFF. DNA for the CDR3: TGTGCCAGCCTAGCGGCAGACTACAATGAGCAGTTCTTC. This chain uses TRBV28 with TRBJ2-1; 7 bases match TRBD2. The CDR3 has 13 amino acids. V was clipped by 8 bases and J by 3 bases; unmatched bases: 4. Germline assignment: CDR1 MDHEN and CDR2 SYDVKM.

This clone was detected a few times. This chain uses TRBV7-8 with TRBJ2-5; D not certain. CDR1 SGHVS and CDR2 FQNEAQ come from the germline V gene. Trimming removed 0 bases from V and 1 base from J, with 6 bases in between. There are 14 residues in the CDR3. CDR3 sequence reads: CASSLAVSQETQYF. The CDR3 DNA follows: TGTGCCAGCAGCTTAGCGGTTAGCCAAGAGACCCAGTACTTC.